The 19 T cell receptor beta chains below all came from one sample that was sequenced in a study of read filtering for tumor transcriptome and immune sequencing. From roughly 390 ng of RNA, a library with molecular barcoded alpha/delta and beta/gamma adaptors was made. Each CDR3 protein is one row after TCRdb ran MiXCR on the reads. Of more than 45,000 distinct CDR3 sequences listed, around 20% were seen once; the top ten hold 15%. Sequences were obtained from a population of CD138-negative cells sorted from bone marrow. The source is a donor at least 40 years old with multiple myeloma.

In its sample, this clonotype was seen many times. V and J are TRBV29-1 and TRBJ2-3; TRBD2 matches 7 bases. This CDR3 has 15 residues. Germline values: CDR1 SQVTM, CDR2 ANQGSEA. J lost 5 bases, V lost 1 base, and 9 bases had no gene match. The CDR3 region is CSVEVSRGEGDTQYF. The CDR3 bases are TGCAGCGTTGAAGTTTCTCGGGGGGAAGGAGATACGCAGTATTTT.

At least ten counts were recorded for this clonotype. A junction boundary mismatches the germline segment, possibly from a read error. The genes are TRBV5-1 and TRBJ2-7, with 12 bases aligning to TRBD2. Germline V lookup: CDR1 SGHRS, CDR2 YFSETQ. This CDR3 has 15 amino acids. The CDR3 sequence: CASSSLAGGPYEQYF. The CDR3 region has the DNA TGTGCCAGCAGCTCTCTAGCGGGAGGGCCGTACGAGCAGTACTTC.

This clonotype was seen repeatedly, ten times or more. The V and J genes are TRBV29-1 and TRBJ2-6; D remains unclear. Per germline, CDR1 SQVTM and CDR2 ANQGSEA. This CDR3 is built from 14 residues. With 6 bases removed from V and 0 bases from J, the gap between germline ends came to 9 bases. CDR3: CSVPWYSGANVLTF. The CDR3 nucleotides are TGCAGCGTCCCTTGGTACTCTGGGGCCAACGTCCTGACTTTC.

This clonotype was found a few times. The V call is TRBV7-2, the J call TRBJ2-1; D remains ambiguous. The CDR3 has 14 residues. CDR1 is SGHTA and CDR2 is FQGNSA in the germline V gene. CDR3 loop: CARRAQISSDEQFF. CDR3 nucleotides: TGTGCACGCAGAGCACAGATTAGTTCTGATGAGCAGTTCTTC.

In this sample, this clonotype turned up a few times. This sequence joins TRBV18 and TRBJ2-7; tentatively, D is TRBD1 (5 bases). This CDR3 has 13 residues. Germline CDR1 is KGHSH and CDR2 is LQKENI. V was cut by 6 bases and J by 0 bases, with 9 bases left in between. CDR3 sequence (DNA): TGTGCCAGCTCGGACACCGACTCCTACGAGCAGTACTTC. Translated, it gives CASSDTDSYEQYF.

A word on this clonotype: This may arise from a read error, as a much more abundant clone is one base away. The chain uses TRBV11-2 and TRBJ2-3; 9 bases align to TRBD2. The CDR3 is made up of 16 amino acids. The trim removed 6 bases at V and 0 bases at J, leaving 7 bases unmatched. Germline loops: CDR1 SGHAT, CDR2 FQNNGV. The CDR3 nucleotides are TGTGCCAGCAGACGAGGGACTAGCCCTAGCACAGATACGCAGTATTTT. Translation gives CASRRGTSPSTDTQYF.

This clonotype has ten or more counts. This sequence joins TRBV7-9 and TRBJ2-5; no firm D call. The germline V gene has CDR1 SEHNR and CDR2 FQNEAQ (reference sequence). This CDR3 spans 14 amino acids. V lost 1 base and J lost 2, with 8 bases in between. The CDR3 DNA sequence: TGTGCCAGCAGCTTAGGAACGGTACAAGAGACCCAGTACTTC. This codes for CASSLGTVQETQYF.

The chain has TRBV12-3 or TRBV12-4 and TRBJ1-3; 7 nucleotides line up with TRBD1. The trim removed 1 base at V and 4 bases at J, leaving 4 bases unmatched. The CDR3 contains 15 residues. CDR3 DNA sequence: TGTGCCAGCAGTTTAGGGACAGGAGGCGGAAACACCATATATTTT. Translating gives CASSLGTGGGNTIYF.

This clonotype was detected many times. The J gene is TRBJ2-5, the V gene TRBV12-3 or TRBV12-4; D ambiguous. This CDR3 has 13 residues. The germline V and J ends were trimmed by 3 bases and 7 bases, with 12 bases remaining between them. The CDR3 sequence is CASSFATAGTQYF. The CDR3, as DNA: TGTGCCAGCAGTTTTGCGACTGCAGGGACCCAGTACTTC.

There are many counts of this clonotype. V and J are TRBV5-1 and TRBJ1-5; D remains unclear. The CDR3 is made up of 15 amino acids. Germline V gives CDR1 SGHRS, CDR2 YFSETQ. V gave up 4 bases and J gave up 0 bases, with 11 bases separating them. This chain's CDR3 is CASSPLAGSNQPQHF. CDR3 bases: TGCGCCAGCAGCCCCCTCGCGGGTAGCAATCAGCCCCAGCATTTT.

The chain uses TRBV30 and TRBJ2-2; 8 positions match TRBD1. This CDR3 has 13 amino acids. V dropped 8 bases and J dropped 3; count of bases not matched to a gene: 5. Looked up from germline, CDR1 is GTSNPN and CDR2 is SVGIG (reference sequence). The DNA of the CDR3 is TGTGCCAACGACAGGGGTTACACCGGGGAGCTGTTTTTT. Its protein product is CANDRGYTGELFF.

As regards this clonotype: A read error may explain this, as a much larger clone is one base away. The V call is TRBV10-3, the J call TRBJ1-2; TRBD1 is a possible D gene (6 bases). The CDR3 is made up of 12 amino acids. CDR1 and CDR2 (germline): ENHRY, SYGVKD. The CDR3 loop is CANSESGDGYTF. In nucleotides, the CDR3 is TGTGCCAACAGTGAGTCAGGGGATGGCTACACCTTC.

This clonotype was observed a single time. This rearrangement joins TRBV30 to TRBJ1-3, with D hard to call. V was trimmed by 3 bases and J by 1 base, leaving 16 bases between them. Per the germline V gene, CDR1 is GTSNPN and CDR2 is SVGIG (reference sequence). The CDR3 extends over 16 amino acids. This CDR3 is CAWRSIGSLSGNTIYF. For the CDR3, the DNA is TGTGCCTGGAGATCTATCGGAAGTTTGTCTGGAAACACCATATATTTT.

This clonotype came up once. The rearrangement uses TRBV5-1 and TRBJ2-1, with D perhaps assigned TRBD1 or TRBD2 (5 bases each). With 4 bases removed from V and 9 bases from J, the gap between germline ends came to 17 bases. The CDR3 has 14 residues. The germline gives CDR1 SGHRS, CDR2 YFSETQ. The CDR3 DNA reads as TGCGCCAGCAGCCTCAGGGCAGCGGCGAGTGAGCAGTTCTTC. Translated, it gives CASSLRAAASEQFF.

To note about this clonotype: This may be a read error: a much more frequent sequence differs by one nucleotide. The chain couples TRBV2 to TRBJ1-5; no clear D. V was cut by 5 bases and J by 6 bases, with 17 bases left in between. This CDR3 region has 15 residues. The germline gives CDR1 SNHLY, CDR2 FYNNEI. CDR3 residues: CASSKTAAGSQPQHF. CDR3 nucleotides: TGTGCCAGCAGTAAGACCGCTGCGGGCAGTCAGCCCCAGCATTTT.

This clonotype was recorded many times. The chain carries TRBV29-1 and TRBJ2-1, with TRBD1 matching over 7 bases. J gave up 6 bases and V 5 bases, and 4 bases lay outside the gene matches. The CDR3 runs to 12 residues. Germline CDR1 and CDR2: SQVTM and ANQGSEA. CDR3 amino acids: CSVWDRPNEQFF. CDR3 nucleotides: TGCAGCGTTTGGGACAGACCCAATGAGCAGTTCTTC.

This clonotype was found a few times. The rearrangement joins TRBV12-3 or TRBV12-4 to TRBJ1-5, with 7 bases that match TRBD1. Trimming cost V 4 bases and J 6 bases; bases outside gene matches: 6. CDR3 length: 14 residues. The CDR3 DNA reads TGTGCCAGCAGTTCCGTCGACAGGGCTCAGCCCCAGCATTTT. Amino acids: CASSSVDRAQPQHF.

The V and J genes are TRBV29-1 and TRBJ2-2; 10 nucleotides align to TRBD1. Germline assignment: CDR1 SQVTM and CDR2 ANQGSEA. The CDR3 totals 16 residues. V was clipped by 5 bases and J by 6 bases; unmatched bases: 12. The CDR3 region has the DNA TGCAGCGTTAGTGCCCAGGGGGACAGGGGACCCGGGGAGCTGTTTTTT. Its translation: CSVSAQGDRGPGELFF.

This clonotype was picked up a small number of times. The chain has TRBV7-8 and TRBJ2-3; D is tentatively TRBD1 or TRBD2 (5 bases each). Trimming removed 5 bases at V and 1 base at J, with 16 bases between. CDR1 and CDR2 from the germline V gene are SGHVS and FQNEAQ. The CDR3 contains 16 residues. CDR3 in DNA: TGTGCCAGCAGCAAGGGGAATCGGGGAGGCACAGATACGCAGTATTTT. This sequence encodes CASSKGNRGGTDTQYF.